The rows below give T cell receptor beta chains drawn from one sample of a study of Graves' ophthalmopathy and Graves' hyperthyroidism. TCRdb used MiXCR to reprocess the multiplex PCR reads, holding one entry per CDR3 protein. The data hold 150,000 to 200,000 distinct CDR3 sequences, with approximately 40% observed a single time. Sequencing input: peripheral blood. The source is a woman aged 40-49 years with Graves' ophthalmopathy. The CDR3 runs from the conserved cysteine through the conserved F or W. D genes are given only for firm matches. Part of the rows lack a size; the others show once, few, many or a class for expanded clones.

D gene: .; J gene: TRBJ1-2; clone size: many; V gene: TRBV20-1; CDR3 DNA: TGCAGTGCTAGAGATGTTAGGGCCAATAACTATGGCTACACCTTC; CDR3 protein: CSARDVRANNYGYTF
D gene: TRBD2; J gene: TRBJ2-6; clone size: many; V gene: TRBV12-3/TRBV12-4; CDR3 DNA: TGTGCCAGCAGTTTCCCGTCCCGGGACTACTACTCTGGGGCCAACGTCCTGACTTTC; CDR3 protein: CASSFPSRDYYSGANVLTF
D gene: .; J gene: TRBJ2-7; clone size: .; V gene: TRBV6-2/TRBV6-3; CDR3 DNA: TGTGCCAGCAGAAGCAACCCGGACTACGAGCAGTACTTC; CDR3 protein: CASRSNPDYEQYF
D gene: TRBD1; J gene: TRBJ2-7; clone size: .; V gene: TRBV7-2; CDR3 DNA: TGTGCCAGCAGCTTCCGACAGGGCTACGAGCAGTACTTC; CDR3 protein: CASSFRQGYEQYF
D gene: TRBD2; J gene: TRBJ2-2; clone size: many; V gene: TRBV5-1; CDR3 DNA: TGCGCCAGCAGACTAGCGGGAGACACCGGGGAGCTGTTTTTT; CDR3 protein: CASRLAGDTGELFF
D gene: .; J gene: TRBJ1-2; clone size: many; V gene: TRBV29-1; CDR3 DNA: TGCAGCGTTGAAGATCTTGGGGGGCAGGAGGGCGGAAGAGGTACTAACTATGGCTACACCTTC; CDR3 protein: CSVEDLGGQEGGRGTNYGYTF
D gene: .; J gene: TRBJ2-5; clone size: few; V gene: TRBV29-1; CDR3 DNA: TGCAGCGTGTCCGGGAAAGAGTACCAAGAGACCCAGTACTTC; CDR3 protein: CSVSGKEYQETQYF
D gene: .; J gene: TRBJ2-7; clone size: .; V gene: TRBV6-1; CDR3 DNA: TGTGCCAGCAGTGTGGGGGCGCAGTACTTC; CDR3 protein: CASSVGAQYF
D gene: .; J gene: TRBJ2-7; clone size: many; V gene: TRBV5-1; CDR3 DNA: TGCGCCAGCAGCAAGGACGAGTCCTACGAGCAGTACTTC; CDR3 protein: CASSKDESYEQYF
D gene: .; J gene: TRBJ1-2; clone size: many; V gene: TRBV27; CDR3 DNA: TGTGCCAGCAGTCAGGGCACCCTCGGTCCTAACTATGGCTACACCTTC; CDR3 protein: CASSQGTLGPNYGYTF
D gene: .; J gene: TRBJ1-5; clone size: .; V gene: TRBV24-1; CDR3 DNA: TGTGCCACCGGACAGTTTGGCAATCAGCCCCAGCATTTT; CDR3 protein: CATGQFGNQPQHF
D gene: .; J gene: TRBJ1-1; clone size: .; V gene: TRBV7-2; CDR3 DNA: TGTGCCAGCAGCTTAAGAGGACATGGTGAAACTGAAGCTTTCTTT; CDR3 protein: CASSLRGHGETEAFF
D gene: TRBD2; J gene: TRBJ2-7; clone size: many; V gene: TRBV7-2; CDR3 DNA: TGTGCCAGCAGCCGGACTAGCGGGTTCTACGAGCAGTACTTC; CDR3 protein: CASSRTSGFYEQYF
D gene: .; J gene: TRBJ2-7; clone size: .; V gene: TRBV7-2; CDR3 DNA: TGTGCCAGCAGCTTAAACCAGGGGGGCTACGAGCAGTACTTC; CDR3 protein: CASSLNQGGYEQYF
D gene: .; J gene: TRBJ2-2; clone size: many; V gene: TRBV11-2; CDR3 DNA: TGTGCCAGCAGCTTATATTCCGCAGGGATTATTACCGGGGAGCTGTTTTTT; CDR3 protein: CASSLYSAGIITGELFF
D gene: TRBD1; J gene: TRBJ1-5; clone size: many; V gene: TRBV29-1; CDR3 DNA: TGCAGCGTTTCCCAGGGGGCAGGGCAGCCCCAGCATTTT; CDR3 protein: CSVSQGAGQPQHF
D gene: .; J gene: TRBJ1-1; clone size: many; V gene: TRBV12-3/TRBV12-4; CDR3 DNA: TGTGCCAGCAGTCCAGGGGTACTATCCACTGAAGCTTTCTTT; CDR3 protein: CASSPGVLSTEAFF
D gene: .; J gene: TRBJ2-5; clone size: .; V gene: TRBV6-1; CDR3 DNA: TGTGCCAGCAGCCTCGCCATCTTCGAGACCCAGTACTTC; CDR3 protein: CASSLAIFETQYF
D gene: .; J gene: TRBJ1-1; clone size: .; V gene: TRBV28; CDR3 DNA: TGTGCCAGCACCCGACGGGTGGAGGAAGCTTTCTTT; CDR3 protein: CASTRRVEEAFF
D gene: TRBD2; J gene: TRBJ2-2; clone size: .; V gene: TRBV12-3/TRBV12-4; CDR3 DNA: TGTGCCAGCAGCCGATTCTTAGTGACTAGCTCTTCCACCGGGGAGCTGTTTTTT; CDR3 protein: CASSRFLVTSSSTGELFF
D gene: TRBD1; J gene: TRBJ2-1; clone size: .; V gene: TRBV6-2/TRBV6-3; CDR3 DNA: TGTGCCAGCAGTTACTCGGGACAGGGTAGCTCCTACAATGAGCAGTTCTTC; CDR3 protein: CASSYSGQGSSYNEQFF
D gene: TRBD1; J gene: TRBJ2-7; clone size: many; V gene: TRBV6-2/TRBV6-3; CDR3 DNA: TGTGCCAGCAGTCCCGACCCGAGGGCAGGGGGTGAGTACGAGCAGTACTTC; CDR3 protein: CASSPDPRAGGEYEQYF
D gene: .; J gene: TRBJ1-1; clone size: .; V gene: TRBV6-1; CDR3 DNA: TGTGCCAGCGAGGACGGGGTGGGCACTGAAGCTTTCTTT; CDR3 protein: CASEDGVGTEAFF
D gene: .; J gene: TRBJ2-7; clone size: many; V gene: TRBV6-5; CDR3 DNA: TGTGCCAGCGGGGGCACAAACTACGAGCAGTACTTC; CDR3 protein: CASGGTNYEQYF
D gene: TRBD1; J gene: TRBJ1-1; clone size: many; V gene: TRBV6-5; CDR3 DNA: TGTGCCAGCAGTTCGTGGACAGGGGGCACTGAAGCTTTCTTT; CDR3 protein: CASSSWTGGTEAFF
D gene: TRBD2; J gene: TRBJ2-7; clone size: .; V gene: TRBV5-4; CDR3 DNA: TGTGCCAGCAGCCTAACGGGACTAGCCTACGAGCAGTACTTC; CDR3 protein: CASSLTGLAYEQYF
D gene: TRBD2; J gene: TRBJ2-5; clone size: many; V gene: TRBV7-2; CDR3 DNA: TGTGCCAGCAGCCGCGGGGGGCAAGAGACCCAGTACTTC; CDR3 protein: CASSRGGQETQYF
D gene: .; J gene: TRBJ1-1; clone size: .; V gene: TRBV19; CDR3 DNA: TGTGCCAGTAGTATAGGGGTTAGCAGGATGAACACTGAAGCTTTCTTT; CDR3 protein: CASSIGVSRMNTEAFF
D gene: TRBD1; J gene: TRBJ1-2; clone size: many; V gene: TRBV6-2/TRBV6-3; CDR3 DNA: TGTGCCAGCACCGACCCATCGACAGGGAGGGGCTACACCTTC; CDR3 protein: CASTDPSTGRGYTF
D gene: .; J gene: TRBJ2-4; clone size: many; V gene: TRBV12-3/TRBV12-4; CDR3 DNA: TGTGCCAGCAAGGATGGGGGTACTGGCATTCAGTACTTC; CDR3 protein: CASKDGGTGIQYF
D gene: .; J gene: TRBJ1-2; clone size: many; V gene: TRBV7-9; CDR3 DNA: TGTGCCAGCTTCGCGGCAGGGGTCTATGGCTACACCTTC; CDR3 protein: CASFAAGVYGYTF
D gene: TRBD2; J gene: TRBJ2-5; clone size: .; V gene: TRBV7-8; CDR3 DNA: TGTGCCAGCGATAGGACTAGCGGGACGGAAGAGACCCAGTACTTC; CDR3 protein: CASDRTSGTEETQYF
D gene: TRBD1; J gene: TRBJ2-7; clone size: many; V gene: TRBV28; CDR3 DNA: TGTGCCAGCAGTCTCTCTCTCAGGACAGGGCCCTACGAGCAGTACTTC; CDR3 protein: CASSLSLRTGPYEQYF
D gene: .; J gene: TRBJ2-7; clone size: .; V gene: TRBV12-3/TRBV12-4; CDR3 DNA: TGTGCCAGCAGTTTTGGCAGGGTGTCCTACGAGCAGTACTTC; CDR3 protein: CASSFGRVSYEQYF
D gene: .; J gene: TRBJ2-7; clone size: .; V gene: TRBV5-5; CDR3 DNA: TGTGCCAGCAGCCCACGTCCAGGGAACTACGAGCAGTACTTC; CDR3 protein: CASSPRPGNYEQYF
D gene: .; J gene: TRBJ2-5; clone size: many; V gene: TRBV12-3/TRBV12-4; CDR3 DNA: TGTGCCAGCAGTTTAGGTATAGGTAACAAAGAGACCCAGTACTTC; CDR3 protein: CASSLGIGNKETQYF
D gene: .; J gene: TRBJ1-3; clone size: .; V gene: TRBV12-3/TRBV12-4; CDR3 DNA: TGTGCCAGCAGTCAGGCGGGAGGGGCTAGCTTT; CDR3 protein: CASSQAGGASF
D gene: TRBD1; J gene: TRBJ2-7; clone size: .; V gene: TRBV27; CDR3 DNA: TGTGCCAGCAGTCACAGAGGGGGCCCCTACGAGCAGTACTTC; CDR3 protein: CASSHRGGPYEQYF
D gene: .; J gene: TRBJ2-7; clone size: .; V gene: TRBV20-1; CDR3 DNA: TGCAGTGCCGAGACAGGTAGCGACTACGAGCAGTACTTC; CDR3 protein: CSAETGSDYEQYF
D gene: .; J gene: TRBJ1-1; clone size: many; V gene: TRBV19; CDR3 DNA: TGTGCCAGTAGTATGGGGCAGGGACTATCTGAAGCTTTCTTT; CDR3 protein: CASSMGQGLSEAFF
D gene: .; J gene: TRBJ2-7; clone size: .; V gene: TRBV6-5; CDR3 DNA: TGTGCCAGCAGCTTACATGTCTCCTACGAGCAGTACTTC; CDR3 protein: CASSLHVSYEQYF
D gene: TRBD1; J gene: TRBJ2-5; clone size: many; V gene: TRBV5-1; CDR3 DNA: TGCGCCAGCAGCCTCACGGGACAGCAAGAGACCCAGTACTTC; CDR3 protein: CASSLTGQQETQYF
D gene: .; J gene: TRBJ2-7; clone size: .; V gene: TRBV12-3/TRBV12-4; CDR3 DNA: TGTGCCAGCAGCCTGGTCCAGAAAGAGCAGTACTTC; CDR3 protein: CASSLVQKEQYF
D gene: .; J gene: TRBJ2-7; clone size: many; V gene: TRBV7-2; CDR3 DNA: TGTGCCAGCAGTCCAAGCGGGTACTACGAGCAGTACTTC; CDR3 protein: CASSPSGYYEQYF
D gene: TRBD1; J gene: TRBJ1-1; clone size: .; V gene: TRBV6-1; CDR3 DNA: TGTGCCAGCAGTCCCCTGACAGGGATCCACACTGAAGCTTTCTTT; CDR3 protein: CASSPLTGIHTEAFF
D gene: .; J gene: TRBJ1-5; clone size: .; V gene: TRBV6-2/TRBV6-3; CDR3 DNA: TGTGCCAGCAGTGAGAGAGGGGTGGGATGGCAGCCCCAGCATTTT; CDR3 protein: CASSERGVGWQPQHF
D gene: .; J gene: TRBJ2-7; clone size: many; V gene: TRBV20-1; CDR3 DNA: TGCAGTGCTCCGGGACACCTATACGAGCAGTACTTC; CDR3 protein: CSAPGHLYEQYF
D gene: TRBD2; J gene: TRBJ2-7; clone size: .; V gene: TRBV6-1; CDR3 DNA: TGTGCCAGCAGTCCCGCGGGAGGGGGCTACTACGAGCAGTACTTC; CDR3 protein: CASSPAGGGYYEQYF
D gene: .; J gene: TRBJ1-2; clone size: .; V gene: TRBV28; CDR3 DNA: TGTGCCAGCAGTTCATCCGGGGCCGTCTTCTATGGCTACACCTTC; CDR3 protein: CASSSSGAVFYGYTF
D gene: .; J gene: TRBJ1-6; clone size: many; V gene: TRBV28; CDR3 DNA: TGTGCCAGCAGTTTAAGCTCCTATAATTCACCCCTCCACTTT; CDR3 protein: CASSLSSYNSPLHF
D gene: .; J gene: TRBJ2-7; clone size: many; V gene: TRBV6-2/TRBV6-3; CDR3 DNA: TGTGCCAGCAGAACACAGGTACGGTACGAGCAGTACTTC; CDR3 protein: CASRTQVRYEQYF
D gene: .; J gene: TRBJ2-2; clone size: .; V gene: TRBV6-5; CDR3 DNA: TGTGCCAGCAGTTACTCGACAGGGAACACCGGGGAGCTGTTTTTT; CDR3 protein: CASSYSTGNTGELFF
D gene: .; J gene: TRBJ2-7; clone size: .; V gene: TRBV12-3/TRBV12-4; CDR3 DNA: TGTGCCAGCACTATAGGACAGGGAGGGTACGAGCAGTACTTC; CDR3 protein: CASTIGQGGYEQYF
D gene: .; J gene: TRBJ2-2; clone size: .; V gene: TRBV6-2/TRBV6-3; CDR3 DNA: TGTGCCAGCAGTAACGCGAGGGAGCTGTTTTTT; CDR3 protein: CASSNARELFF
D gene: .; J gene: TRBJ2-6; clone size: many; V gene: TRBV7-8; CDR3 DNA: TGTGCCAGCAGCTTAACCAGGGGAGGCGGGGCCAACGTCCTGACTTTC; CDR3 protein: CASSLTRGGGANVLTF